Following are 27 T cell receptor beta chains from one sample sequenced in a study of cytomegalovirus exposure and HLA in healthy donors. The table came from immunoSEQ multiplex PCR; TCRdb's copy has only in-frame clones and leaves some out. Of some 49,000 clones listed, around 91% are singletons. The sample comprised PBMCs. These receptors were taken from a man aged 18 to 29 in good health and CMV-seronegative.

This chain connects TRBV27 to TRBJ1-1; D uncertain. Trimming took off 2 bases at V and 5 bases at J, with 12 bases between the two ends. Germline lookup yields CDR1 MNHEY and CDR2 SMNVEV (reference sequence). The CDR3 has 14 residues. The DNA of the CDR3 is TGTGCCAGCAGTTTAGCCCAGGCGGGAACTGAAGCTTTCTTT. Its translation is CASSLAQAGTEAFF.

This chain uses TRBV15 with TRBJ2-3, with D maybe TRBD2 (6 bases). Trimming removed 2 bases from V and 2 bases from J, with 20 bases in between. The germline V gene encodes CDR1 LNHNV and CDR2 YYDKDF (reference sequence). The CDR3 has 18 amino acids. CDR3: CATSRPLAEGFFTDTQYF. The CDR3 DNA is TGTGCCACCAGCAGACCCCTCGCGGAGGGTTTTTTCACAGATACGCAGTATTTT.

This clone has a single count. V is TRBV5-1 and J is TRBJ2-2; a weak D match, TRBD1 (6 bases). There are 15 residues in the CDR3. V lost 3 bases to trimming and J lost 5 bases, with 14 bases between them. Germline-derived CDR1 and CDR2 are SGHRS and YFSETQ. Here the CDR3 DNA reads TGCGCCAGCAGCTCCACACATACAGGGACCGGGGAGCTGTTTTTT. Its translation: CASSSTHTGTGELFF. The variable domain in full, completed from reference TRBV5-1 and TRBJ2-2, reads KAGVTQTPRYLIKTRGQQVTLSCSPISGHRSVSWYQQTPGQGLQFLFEYFSETQRNKGNFPGRFSGRQFSNSRSEMNVSTLELGDSALYLCASSSTHTGTGELFFGEGSRLTVL.

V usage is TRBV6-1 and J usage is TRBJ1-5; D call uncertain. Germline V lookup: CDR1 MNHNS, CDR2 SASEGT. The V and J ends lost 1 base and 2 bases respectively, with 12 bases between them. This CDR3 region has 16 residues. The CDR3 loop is CASSEEAGGGNQPQHF. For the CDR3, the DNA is TGTGCCAGCAGTGAAGAGGCAGGAGGCGGCAATCAGCCCCAGCATTTT.

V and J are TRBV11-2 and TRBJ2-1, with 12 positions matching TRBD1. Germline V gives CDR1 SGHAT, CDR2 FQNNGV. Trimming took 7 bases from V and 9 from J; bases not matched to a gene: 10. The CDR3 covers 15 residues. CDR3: CASTNRDRGLSEQFF. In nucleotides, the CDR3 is TGTGCCAGCACCAATAGGGACAGGGGGCTGAGTGAGCAGTTCTTC.

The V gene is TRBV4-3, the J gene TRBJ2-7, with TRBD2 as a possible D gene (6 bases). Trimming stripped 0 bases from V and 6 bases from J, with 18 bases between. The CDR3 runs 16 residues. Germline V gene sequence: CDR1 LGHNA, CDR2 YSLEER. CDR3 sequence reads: CASSQDSFRRESEQYF. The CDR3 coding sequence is TGCGCCAGCAGCCAAGATAGCTTCAGACGGGAGTCCGAGCAGTACTTC.

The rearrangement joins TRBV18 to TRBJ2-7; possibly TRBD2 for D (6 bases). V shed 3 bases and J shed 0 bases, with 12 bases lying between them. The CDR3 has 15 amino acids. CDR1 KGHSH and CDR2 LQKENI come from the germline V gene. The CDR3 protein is CASSPEEGFSYEQYF. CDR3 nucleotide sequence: TGTGCCAGCTCACCGGAGGAGGGATTCTCCTACGAGCAGTACTTC.

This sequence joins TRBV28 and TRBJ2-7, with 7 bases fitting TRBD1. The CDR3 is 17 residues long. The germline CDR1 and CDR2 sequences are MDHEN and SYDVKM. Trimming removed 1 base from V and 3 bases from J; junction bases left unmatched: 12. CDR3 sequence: CASSLLTVGTAVYEQYF. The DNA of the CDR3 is TGTGCCAGCAGTTTATTAACCGTTGGGACAGCAGTCTACGAGCAGTACTTC.

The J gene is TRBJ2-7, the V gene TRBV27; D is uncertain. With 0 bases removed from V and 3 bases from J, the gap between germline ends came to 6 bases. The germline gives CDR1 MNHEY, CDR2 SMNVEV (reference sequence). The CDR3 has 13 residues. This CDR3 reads CASSLSMSYEQYF. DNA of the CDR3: TGTGCCAGCAGTTTATCAATGAGCTACGAGCAGTACTTC.

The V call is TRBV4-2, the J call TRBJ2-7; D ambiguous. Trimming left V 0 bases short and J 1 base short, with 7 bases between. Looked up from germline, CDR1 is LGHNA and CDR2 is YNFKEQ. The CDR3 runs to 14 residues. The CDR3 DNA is TGTGCCAGCAGCCAAGAATCCAGATCCTACGAGCAGTACTTC. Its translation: CASSQESRSYEQYF.

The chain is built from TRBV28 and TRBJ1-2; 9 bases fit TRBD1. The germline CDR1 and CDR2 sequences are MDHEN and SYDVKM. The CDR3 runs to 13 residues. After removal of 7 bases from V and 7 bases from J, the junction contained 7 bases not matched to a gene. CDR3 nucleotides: TGTGCCAGCATTCCGGGACAGGGCCGTGGCTACACCTTC. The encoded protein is CASIPGQGRGYTF.

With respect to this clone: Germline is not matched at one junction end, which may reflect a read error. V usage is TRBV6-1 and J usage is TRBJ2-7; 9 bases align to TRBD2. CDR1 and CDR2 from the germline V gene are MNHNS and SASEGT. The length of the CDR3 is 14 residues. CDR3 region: CASSEVAGAYEQYF. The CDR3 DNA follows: TGTGCCAGCAGCGAAGTAGCGGGAGCTTACGAGCAGTACTTC.

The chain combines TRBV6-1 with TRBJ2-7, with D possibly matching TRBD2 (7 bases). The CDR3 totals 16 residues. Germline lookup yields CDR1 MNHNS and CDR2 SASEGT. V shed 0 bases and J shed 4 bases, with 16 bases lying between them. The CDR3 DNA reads TGTGCCAGCAGTGAAGCGGGGGCCCTAGCGGAATACGAGCAGTACTTC. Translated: CASSEAGALAEYEQYF.

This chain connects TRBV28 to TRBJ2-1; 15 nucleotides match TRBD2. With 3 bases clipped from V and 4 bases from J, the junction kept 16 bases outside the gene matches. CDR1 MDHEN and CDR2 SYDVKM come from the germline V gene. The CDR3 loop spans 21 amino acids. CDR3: CASSFNGLAGGPGLWYNEQFF. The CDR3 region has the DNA TGTGCCAGCAGTTTTAATGGACTAGCGGGAGGGCCGGGTTTATGGTACAATGAGCAGTTCTTC.

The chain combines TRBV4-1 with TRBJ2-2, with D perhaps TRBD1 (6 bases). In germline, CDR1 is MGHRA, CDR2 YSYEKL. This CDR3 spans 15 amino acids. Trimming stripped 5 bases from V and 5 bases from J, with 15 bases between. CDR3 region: CASSSQGFATGELFF. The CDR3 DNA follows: TGCGCCAGCAGCTCACAGGGTTTTGCGACCGGGGAGCTGTTTTTT.

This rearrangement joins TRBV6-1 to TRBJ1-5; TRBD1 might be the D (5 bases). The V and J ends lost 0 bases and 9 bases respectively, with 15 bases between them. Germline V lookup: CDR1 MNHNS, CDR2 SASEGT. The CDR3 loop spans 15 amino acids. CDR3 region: CASSEAQVGDRPQHF. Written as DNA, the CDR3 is TGTGCCAGCAGTGAAGCGCAGGTCGGTGACAGGCCCCAGCATTTT.

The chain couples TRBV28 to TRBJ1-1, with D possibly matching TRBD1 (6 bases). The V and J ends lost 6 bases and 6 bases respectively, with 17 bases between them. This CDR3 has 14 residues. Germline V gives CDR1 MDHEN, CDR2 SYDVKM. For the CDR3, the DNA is TGTGCCAGCAGATTCACAGGGATAAGTCCTGAAGCTTTCTTT. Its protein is CASRFTGISPEAFF.

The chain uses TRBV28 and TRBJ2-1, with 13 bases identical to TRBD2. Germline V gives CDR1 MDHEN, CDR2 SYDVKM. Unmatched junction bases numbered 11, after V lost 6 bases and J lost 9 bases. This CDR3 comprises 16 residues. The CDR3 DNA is TGTGCCAGCAGAGGAGTAGGGACTAGCGGGACGGGTGAGCAGTTCTTC. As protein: CASRGVGTSGTGEQFF.

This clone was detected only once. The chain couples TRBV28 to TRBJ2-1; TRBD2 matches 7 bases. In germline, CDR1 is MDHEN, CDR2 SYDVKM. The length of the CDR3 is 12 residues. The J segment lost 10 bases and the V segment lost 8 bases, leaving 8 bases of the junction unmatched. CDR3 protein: CASRTSAGEQFF. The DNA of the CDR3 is TGTGCCAGCCGTACTAGCGCCGGGGAGCAGTTCTTC.

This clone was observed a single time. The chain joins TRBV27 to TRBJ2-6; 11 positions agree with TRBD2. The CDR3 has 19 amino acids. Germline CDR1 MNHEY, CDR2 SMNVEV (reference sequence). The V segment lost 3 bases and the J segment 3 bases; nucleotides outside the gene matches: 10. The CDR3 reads CASSFLSGRALGGANVLTF. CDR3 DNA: TGTGCCAGCAGTTTTCTTAGCGGGAGGGCACTAGGTGGGGCCAACGTCCTGACTTTC. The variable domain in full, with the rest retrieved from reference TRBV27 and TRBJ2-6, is EAQVTQNPRYLITVTGKKLTVTCSQNMNHEYMSWYRQDPGLGLRQIYYSMNVEVTDKGDVPEGYKVSRKEKRNFPLILESPSPNQTSLYFCASSFLSGRALGGANVLTFGAGSRLTVL.

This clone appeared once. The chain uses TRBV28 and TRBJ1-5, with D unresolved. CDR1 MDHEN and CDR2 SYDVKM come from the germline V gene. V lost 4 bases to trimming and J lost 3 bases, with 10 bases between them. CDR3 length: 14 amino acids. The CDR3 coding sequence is TGTGCCAGCAGTTCTGCAGCGGTCAATCAGCCCCAGCATTTT. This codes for CASSSAAVNQPQHF. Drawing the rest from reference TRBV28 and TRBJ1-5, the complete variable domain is DVKVTQSSRYLVKRTGEKVFLECVQDMDHENMFWYRQDPGLGLRLIYFSYDVKMKEKGDIPEGYSVSREKKERFSLILESASTNQTSMYLCASSSAAVNQPQHFGDGTRLSIL.

CDR3 amino acids: CSVEDSAGVNTEAFF. CDR3 sequence (DNA): TGCAGCGTTGAAGATTCGGCAGGGGTGAACACTGAAGCTTTCTTT. The rearrangement links TRBV29-1 to TRBJ1-1; perhaps TRBD1 as D (6 bases). Germline-derived CDR1 and CDR2 are SQVTM and ANQGSEA. V dropped 0 bases and J dropped 0 bases, with 11 bases sitting between them. There are 15 residues in the CDR3.

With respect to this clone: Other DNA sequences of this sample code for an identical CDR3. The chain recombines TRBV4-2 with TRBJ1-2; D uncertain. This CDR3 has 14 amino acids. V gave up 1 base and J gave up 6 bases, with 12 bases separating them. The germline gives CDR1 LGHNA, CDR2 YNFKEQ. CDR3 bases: TGTGCCAGCAGCCAAGCTGGAGGGAGGGATGGCTACACCTTC. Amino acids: CASSQAGGRDGYTF.

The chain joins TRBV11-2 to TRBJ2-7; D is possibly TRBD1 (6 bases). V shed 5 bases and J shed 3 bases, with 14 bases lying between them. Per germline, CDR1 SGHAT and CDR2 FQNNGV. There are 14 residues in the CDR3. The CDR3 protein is CASSTTTGNYEQYF. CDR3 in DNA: TGTGCCAGCAGCACCACGACAGGTAACTACGAGCAGTACTTC.

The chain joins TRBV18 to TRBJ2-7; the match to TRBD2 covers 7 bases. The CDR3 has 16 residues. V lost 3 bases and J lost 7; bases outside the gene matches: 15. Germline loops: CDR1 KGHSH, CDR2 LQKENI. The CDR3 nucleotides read TGTGCCAGCTCACCCCAGAGACTAGCTGGAGGAGAGGAGCAGTACTTC. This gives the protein CASSPQRLAGGEEQYF.

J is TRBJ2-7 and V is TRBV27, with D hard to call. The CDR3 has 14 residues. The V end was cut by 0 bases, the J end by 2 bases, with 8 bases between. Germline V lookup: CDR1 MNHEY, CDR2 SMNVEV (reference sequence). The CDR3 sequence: CASSLSRLTYEQYF. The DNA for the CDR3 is TGTGCCAGCAGTTTATCGAGATTAACCTACGAGCAGTACTTC.

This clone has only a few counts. In DNA, the CDR3 is TGTGCCAGCAGGTTCGGGACTAGCGAATACAATGAGCAGTTCTTC. Amino acid sequence: CASRFGTSEYNEQFF. The rearrangement uses TRBV27 and TRBJ2-1, with 10 bases that match TRBD2. V lost 6 bases, J lost 4 bases, and 6 bases stayed unmatched. Germline V CDR1 and CDR2: MNHEY, SMNVEV (reference sequence). CDR3 size: 15 residues.